This paragraph reports one T cell receptor (beta chain). The antigen is not known. This sample is drawn from a study of T cells in localized non-small cell lung cancer. Profiling relied on immunoSEQ multiplex PCR, and the TCRdb table lists in-frame clones only, not all of them. The data show about 54,000 clones, approximately 82% seen once. Whole-study findings and limits: The study found T cell clonality highest in uninvolved adjacent lung, above tumor. Sequencing was restricted to one tumor region; therefore, heterogeneity remains possible. Turning up in adjacent lung were a median around 60 of the top 100 tumor clones.

This specimen consisted of peripheral blood, obtained before any cancer treatment. The clonotype originates from a female donor over 55 with stage II squamous cell lung carcinoma.

The CDR3 loop is CASNLDTNYGYTF. In DNA form, the CDR3 reads TGTGCCAGCAACCTGGACACTAACTATGGCTACACCTTC. The gene calls are TRBV6-6 and TRBJ1-2; weak D call: TRBD1 (5 bases). Germline V CDR1 and CDR2: MNHNY, SVGAGI (reference sequence). V shed 7 bases and J shed 0 bases, with 9 bases lying between them. This CDR3 region has 13 residues.